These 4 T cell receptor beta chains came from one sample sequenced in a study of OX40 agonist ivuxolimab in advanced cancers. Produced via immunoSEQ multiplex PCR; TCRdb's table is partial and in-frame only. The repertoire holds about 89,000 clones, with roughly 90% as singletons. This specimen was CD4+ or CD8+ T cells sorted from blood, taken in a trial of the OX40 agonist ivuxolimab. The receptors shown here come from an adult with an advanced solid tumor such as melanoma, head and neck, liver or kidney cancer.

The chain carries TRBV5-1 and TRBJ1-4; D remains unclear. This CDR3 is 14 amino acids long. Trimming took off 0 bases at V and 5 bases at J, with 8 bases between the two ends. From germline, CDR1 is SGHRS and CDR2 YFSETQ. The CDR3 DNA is TGCGCCAGCAGCTTGGGACCGTCGAATGAAAAACTGTTTTTT. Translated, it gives CASSLGPSNEKLFF. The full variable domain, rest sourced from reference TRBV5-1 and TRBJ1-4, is KAGVTQTPRYLIKTRGQQVTLSCSPISGHRSVSWYQQTPGQGLQFLFEYFSETQRNKGNFPGRFSGRQFSNSRSEMNVSTLELGDSALYLCASSLGPSNEKLFFGSGTQLSVL.

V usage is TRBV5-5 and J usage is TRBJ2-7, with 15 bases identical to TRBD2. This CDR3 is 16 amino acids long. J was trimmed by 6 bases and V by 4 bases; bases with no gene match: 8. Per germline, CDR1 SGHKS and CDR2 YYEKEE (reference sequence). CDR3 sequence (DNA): TGTGCCAGCAGCCCCGCGGGACTAGCGGGGGGAGGCGAGCAGTACTTC. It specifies CASSPAGLAGGGEQYF.

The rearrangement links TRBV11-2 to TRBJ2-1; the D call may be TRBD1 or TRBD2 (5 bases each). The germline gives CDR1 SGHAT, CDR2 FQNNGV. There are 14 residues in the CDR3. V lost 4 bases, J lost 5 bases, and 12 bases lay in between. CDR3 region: CASSSMGRDNEQFF. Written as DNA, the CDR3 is TGTGCCAGCAGCTCCATGGGACGGGACAATGAGCAGTTCTTC.

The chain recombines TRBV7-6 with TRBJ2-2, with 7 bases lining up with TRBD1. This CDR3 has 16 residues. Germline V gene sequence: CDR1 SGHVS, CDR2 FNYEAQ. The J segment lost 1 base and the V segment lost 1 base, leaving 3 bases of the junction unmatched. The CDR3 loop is CASSLDPGGNTGELFF. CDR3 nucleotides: TGTGCCAGCAGCTTAGACCCAGGGGGGAACACCGGGGAGCTGTTTTTT.